Below are 7 T cell receptor beta chains sequenced from a single sample in a study of OX40 agonist ivuxolimab in advanced cancers. The library came from the immunoSEQ multiplex PCR assay. As stored in TCRdb, this immuneACCESS dataset retains in-frame rearrangements with V and J assigned. A fraction of the clones does not appear; measured against another copy, unresolved V genes explain less than half of the discrepancy, and the remainder lacks a known reason. The table for this sample lists fewer than 65,000 clones; more than 80% of them were counted only once. 5% to 5.5% of the sample lies in the top ten. The sample was CD4+ or CD8+ T cells sorted from blood, taken in a trial of the OX40 agonist ivuxolimab. These receptors came from an adult with an advanced solid tumor such as melanoma, head and neck, liver or kidney cancer.

V is TRBV7-2 and J is TRBJ2-1, with 9 bases fitting TRBD1. Trimming at V came to 3 bases and at J to 10 bases, leaving 19 bases not matched to a gene. The CDR3 has 18 amino acids. Per germline, CDR1 SGHTA and CDR2 FQGNSA. The CDR3 reads CASSFGATGGQGVVEQFF. The CDR3 bases are TGTGCCAGCAGCTTTGGGGCGACGGGGGGACAGGGCGTTGTGGAGCAGTTCTTC.

The chain combines TRBV7-9 with TRBJ2-1; possible D gene TRBD2, 6 bases. Germline V gene lookup returns CDR1 SEHNR and CDR2 FQNEAQ (reference sequence). Between the trimmed V and J ends, which lost 1 base and 0 bases, there was a span of 7 bases. The CDR3 spans 15 residues. CDR3 sequence reads: CASSLVRGSYNEQFF. The CDR3 nucleotides read TGTGCCAGCAGCTTAGTGCGGGGCTCCTACAATGAGCAGTTCTTC.

The rearrangement uses TRBV4-3 and TRBJ1-6; D remains unclear. In germline, CDR1 is LGHNA, CDR2 YSLEER. The CDR3 is made up of 15 amino acids. V was shortened by 0 bases and J by 6 bases, with 9 bases between the two germline ends. CDR3 sequence (DNA): TGCGCCAGCAGCCAAGAAACCCGGGCTAATTCACCCCTCCACTTT. It encodes CASSQETRANSPLHF.

CDR3 sequence reads: CASSWDTEKLFF. CDR3 DNA: TGTGCCAGCAGTTGGGACACTGAAAAACTGTTTTTT. The chain joins TRBV28 to TRBJ1-4; possibly TRBD1 for D (6 bases). This CDR3 spans 12 amino acids. The germline V gene encodes CDR1 MDHEN and CDR2 SYDVKM. Trimming took off 4 bases at V and 7 bases at J, with 7 bases between the two ends.

CDR3 residues: CASIGGGRTSTDTQYF. The DNA of the CDR3 is TGTGCCAGTATAGGGGGAGGGCGAACTAGCACAGATACGCAGTATTTT. The chain has TRBV19 and TRBJ2-3; D is perhaps TRBD2 (7 bases). The V gene's germline CDR1 is LNHDA and CDR2 SQIVND (reference sequence). Trimming removed 7 bases at V and 0 bases at J, with 17 bases between. The CDR3 runs to 16 residues.

The chain uses TRBV5-1 and TRBJ1-6; D might be TRBD1 (6 bases). Between the trimmed V and J ends, which lost 4 bases and 8 bases, there was a span of 16 bases. From germline, CDR1 is SGHRS and CDR2 YFSETQ. The CDR3 consists of 15 residues. This CDR3 is CASSPWAGADSPLHF. In nucleotides, the CDR3 is TGCGCCAGCAGCCCTTGGGCAGGGGCGGATTCACCCCTCCACTTT. Based on the CDR3 plus reference TRBV5-1 and TRBJ1-6, the full variable domain is KAGVTQTPRYLIKTRGQQVTLSCSPISGHRSVSWYQQTPGQGLQFLFEYFSETQRNKGNFPGRFSGRQFSNSRSEMNVSTLELGDSALYLCASSPWAGADSPLHFGNGTRLTVT.

This clone has a handful of counts. The V call is TRBV28, the J call TRBJ2-5, with a weak D call TRBD1 (5 bases). Germline V gives CDR1 MDHEN, CDR2 SYDVKM. V was cut by 6 bases and J by 3 bases, with 8 bases left in between. CDR3 length: 12 residues. CDR3 region: CASSQGKETQYF. The CDR3 coding sequence is TGTGCCAGCAGCCAGGGTAAAGAGACCCAGTACTTC.